The 11 T cell receptor beta chains in this list originate from one sample, sequenced in a study of Tregs in tolerant kidney transplant recipients (dated by TCRdb to about 2019). The transplants used related donors along with nonmyeloablative bone marrow transplantation, and in the human trials mixed chimerism was transient. Libraries were built with the immunoSEQ multiplex PCR assay. The immuneACCESS repertoire file appears here via TCRdb, limited to in-frame rearrangements. These files lack a portion of the clones; in checked studies, under half of the deficit traces to unresolved V genes, and the cause of the others is not known. The sample table holds about 31,000 clones. About 1.9% of the sample comes from the top ten. Sequencing was performed on CD4+ T cells from blood (PBMCs), taken 24 months after the transplant. The source is a human patient who received a combined kidney and bone marrow transplant. After a transplant, not all T cells may be the patient's own; some may come from the graft donor.

As concerns this clone: The read falls 3 residues short of the CDR3 end, and the missing part is taken from the germline J gene. The chain uses TRBV5-1 and TRBJ1-6; TRBD1 is a possible D gene (6 bases). The CDR3 is made up of 18 amino acids. Trimming took 3 bases from V and 0 from J, leaving 16 bases between them. The V gene's germline CDR1 is SGHRS and CDR2 YFSETQ. The CDR3 sequence is CASSWQPGHGSYNSPLHF. The CDR3 bases that were read are TGCGCCAGCAGCTGGCAACCGGGACACGGCTCCTATAATTCACCC.

Concerning this clone: The read gets to within 3 residues of the CDR3 end, and the germline J gene fills in the rest. The genes are TRBV7-2 and TRBJ2-4; weak D call: TRBD1 (6 bases). The CDR3 consists of 15 residues. The V end was cut by 2 bases, the J end by 9 bases, with 17 bases between. Germline CDR1 SGHTA, CDR2 FQGNSA. The sequenced CDR3 bases are TGTGCCAGCAGCTTACCCCAAACAGGGCAGGGCATT. It translates to CASSLPQTGQGI. The full-length CDR3 reads as CASSLPQTGQGIQYF.

In regard to this clone: The read falls 3 residues short of the CDR3 end, and the missing part is taken from the germline J gene. The chain recombines TRBV20-1 with TRBJ2-1; D gene unclear. The germline CDR1 and CDR2 sequences are DFQATT and SNEGSKA (reference sequence). Trimming left V 1 base short and J 0 bases short, with 7 bases between. The CDR3 consists of 14 residues. The CDR3 sequence: CSARAWASYNEQFF. The DNA read from the CDR3 is TGCAGTGCTAGAGCCTGGGCCTCCTACAATGAG.

As regards this clone: The CDR3 end lies 3 residues beyond the end of the read and is filled in from the germline J gene. The rearrangement uses TRBV20-1 and TRBJ2-5, with TRBD2 matching over 13 bases. Per the germline V gene, CDR1 is DFQATT and CDR2 is SNEGSKA (reference sequence). The CDR3 sequence is 17 residues long. Trimming removed 0 bases from V and 4 bases from J; junction bases left unmatched: 8. The sequenced CDR3 bases are TGCAGTGCTAGAGATTGGACTAGCGGGAGCGTCGGAGAGACC. Amino acids: CSARDWTSGSVGET. The CDR3 as a whole reads CSARDWTSGSVGETQYF.

Remarks on this clone: The observed sequence ends 3 residues before the CDR3 terminus, with the missing tail filled in from the germline J gene. The gene calls are TRBV7-9 and TRBJ1-1; 9 nucleotides align to TRBD1. The V gene's germline CDR1 is SEHNR and CDR2 FQNEAQ (reference sequence). This CDR3 contains 13 residues. Here the CDR3 reads CASSTYRGLKAFF. The part of the CDR3 DNA that was read is TGTGCCAGCAGCACCTACAGGGGGCTAAAA.

Remarks on this clone: The read gets to within 3 residues of the CDR3 end, and the germline J gene fills in the rest. This chain uses TRBV18 with TRBJ1-2, with TRBD1 matching over 9 bases. The CDR3 length is 13 residues. Germline trimming cut 6 bases from V and 7 bases from J; bases unmatched to any gene: 6. Germline V CDR1 and CDR2: KGHSH, LQKENI. The sequenced CDR3 bases are TGTGCCAGCTCCCAACAGGGGGCCCGTGGC. Protein product: CASSQQGARG. The whole CDR3 region reads CASSQQGARGYTF.

For this clone: The read ends 3 residues shy of where the CDR3 ends; the end is completed using the germline J gene. The chain combines TRBV19 with TRBJ1-5; TRBD1 agrees at 8 bases. After removal of 6 bases from V and 7 bases from J, the junction contained 8 bases not matched to a gene. Germline assignment: CDR1 LNHDA and CDR2 SQIVND (reference sequence). This CDR3 comprises 14 residues. Partial CDR3 DNA: TGTGCCAGTAGCCCAGACAGGGGAGGACAGCCC. It specifies CASSPDRGGQP. The CDR3 as a whole reads CASSPDRGGQPQHF.

Turning to this clone: Read sequence stops 3 residues before the CDR3 end, and the germline J gene provides the missing end. The chain links TRBV20-1 to TRBJ2-1, with TRBD2 identical over 15 bases. J lost 4 bases, V lost 2 bases, and 3 bases had no gene match. The germline V gene encodes CDR1 DFQATT and CDR2 SNEGSKA (reference sequence). CDR3 size: 16 residues. The CDR3 is CSARRTSGRGYNEQFF. The sequenced part of the CDR3 DNA is TGCAGTGCTAGACGGACTAGCGGGAGGGGATACAATGAG.

As for this clone: The read is 3 residues too short to cover the CDR3 end, so that end is filled in from the germline J gene. The chain employs TRBV18 and TRBJ2-3; TRBD1 matches at 9 bases. The germline CDR1 and CDR2 sequences are KGHSH and LQKENI. J gave up 4 bases and V 3 bases, and 5 bases lay outside the gene matches. The CDR3 length is 15 residues. CDR3 DNA (partial): TGTGCCAGCTCACCCCGGGACAGGGACGCAGATACG. It codes for CASSPRDRDADT. The whole CDR3 is CASSPRDRDADTQYF.

CDR3 sequence reads: CASSPTAQETQYF. The DNA read from the CDR3 is TGTGCCAGCTCACCAACTGCACAAGAGACC. The chain has TRBV18 and TRBJ2-5, with D hard to call. With the read ending 3 residues before the CDR3 end, the germline J gene is used to fill in that end. Germline V gene data show CDR1 as KGHSH and CDR2 as LQKENI. Trimming took off 2 bases at V and 2 bases at J, with 6 bases between the two ends. This CDR3 region has 13 residues.

Points on this clone: The read falls 3 residues short of the CDR3 end, and the missing part is taken from the germline J gene. The gene calls are TRBV20-1 and TRBJ2-1; D not resolved. Germline assignment: CDR1 DFQATT and CDR2 SNEGSKA (reference sequence). Trimming removed 0 bases from V and 4 bases from J, with 10 bases in between. CDR3 length: 14 residues. The sequenced CDR3 bases are TGCAGTGCTAGAGAGTTTCTAGTTTACAATGAG. Protein: CSAREFLVYNE. The complete CDR3 reads CSAREFLVYNEQFF.